This TCR beta chain stems from a study of CD8 T cells in ankylosing spondylitis. This clonotype was observed many times. Its antigen is not known. The germline gives CDR1 SGDLS, CDR2 YYNGEE. The V gene end was trimmed by 2 bases and the J gene end by 1 base; junction bases not matched to a gene: 0. CDR3 length: 14 amino acids. Library preparation for TCR beta used quantitative 5'-RACE with molecular barcodes. TCRdb used MiXCR to reprocess the 5' RACE reads, holding one entry per CDR3 protein. The sample contains about 210,000 distinct CDR3 sequences, 6% to 8.5% of which appear only once. Broader study findings: Relatively rare in peripheral blood, disease-linked clones were also CD8+. Characteristic, it appeared, of ankylosing spondylitis blood was a TCR beta motif of roughly 8 highly homologous variants.

The sample consisted of blood, either unsorted or a sorted T cell fraction (not recorded which). The receptor's source is a male donor with ankylosing spondylitis. The genes are TRBV9 and TRBJ2-5; TRBD2 agrees at 9 bases. The CDR3 DNA reads TGTGCCAGCAGCGTTAGCGGGGGCCAAGAGACCCAGTACTTC. This gives the protein CASSVSGGQETQYF.